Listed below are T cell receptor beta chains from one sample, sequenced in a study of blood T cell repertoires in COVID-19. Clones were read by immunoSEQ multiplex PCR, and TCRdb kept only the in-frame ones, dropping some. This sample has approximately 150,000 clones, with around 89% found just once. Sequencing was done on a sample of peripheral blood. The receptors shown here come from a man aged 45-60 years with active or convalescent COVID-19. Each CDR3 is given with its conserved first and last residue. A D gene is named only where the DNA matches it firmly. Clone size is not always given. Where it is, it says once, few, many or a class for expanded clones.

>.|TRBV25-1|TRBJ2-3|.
TGTGCCAGCAGTGAAAGGGGGGAGGGAGATACGCAGTATTTT
CASSERGEGDTQYF
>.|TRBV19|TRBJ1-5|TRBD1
TGTGCCAGTAGTGGGGACAGGGGTTATCAGCCCCAGCATTTT
CASSGDRGYQPQHF
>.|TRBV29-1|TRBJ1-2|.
TGCAGCGTTGGCAGAGGTGATGGCTACACCTTC
CSVGRGDGYTF
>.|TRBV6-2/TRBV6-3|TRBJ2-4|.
TGTGCCAGCAGTCACAGACAACTTCTAGCCAAAAACATTCAGTACTTC
CASSHRQLLAKNIQYF
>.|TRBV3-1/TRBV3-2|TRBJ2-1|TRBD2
TGTGCCAGCAGCTGGACTAGCGGGGACAATGAGCAGTTCTTC
CASSWTSGDNEQFF
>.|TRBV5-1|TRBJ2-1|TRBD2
TGCGCCAGCAGCCGAGGACTAGCTGATGAGCAGTTCTTC
CASSRGLADEQFF
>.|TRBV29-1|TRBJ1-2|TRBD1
TGCAGCGTTACACAGGGGGACTATGGCTACACCTTC
CSVTQGDYGYTF
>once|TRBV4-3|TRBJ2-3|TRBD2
TGCGCCAGCAGCCAAGGACTAGCGGTCACAGATACGCAGTATTTT
CASSQGLAVTDTQYF
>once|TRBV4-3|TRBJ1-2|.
TGCGCCAGCAGCCAAGATGGGCAGGGAACCTATGGCTACACCTTC
CASSQDGQGTYGYTF
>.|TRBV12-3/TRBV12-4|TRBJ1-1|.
TGTGCCAGCAGTTTAGGAGGGGGTACTGAAGCTTTCTTT
CASSLGGGTEAFF
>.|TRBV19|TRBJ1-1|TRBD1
TGTGCCAGTAGTGAGAGGGACAGGGGAGTCCCTGAAGCTTTCTTT
CASSERDRGVPEAFF
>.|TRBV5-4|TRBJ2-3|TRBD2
TGTGCCAGCAGCCCGTGGACTAGCGGGGGCGTCAGGACGCAGTATTTT
CASSPWTSGGVRTQYF
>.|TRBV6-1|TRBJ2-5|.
TGTGCCAGCAGTGAATCTGGCAGACAAGAGACCCAGTACTTC
CASSESGRQETQYF
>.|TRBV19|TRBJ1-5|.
TGTGCCAGTAGTGCGACAGCCAGGAATCAGCCCCAGCATTTT
CASSATARNQPQHF
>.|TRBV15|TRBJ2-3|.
TGTGCCACCAGCAGAGATGGTGGCTGGAGCACAGATACGCAGTATTTT
CATSRDGGWSTDTQYF
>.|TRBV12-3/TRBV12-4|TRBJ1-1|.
TGTGCCAGCAGTGGACAGCAGAACACTGAAGCTTTCTTT
CASSGQQNTEAFF
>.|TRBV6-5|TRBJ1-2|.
TGTGCCAGCAGTTACCGCGGAGGGGCCTTGGATGGCTACACCTTC
CASSYRGGALDGYTF
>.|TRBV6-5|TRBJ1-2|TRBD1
TGTGCCAGCATCACACCCGGGACAGTGTCATATGGCTACACCTTC
CASITPGTVSYGYTF
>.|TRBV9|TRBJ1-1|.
TGTGCCAGCAGCGAAATCAGGGAATGGACTGAAGCTTTCTTT
CASSEIREWTEAFF
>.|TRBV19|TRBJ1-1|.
TGTGCCAGTAGTATCCTCTCGACAGCCTCGAACACTGAAGCTTTCTTT
CASSILSTASNTEAFF
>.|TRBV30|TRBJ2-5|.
TGTGCCTGGAGTGGTAAAGAGACCCAGTACTTC
CAWSGKETQYF
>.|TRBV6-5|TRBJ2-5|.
TGTGCCAGCACCCCACTAGATAGGAGGACCCAGTACTTC
CASTPLDRRTQYF
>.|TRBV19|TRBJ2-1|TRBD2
TGTGCCAGTAGTTATCTAGCGGAAGAATACAATGAGCAGTTCTTC
CASSYLAEEYNEQFF
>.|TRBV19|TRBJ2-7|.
TGTGCCAGTAGTCCGGCAGGGGGGCAGTACGAGCAGTACTTC
CASSPAGGQYEQYF
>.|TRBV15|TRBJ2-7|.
TGTGCTACTCGAAGGGGATCCTACGAGCAGTACTTC
CATRRGSYEQYF
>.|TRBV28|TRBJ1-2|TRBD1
TGTGCCAGCAGTTACGGGACAGCGGTTATGTCACATGGCTACACCTTC
CASSYGTAVMSHGYTF
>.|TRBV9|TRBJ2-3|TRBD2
TGTGCCAGCAGCGTAGCACTAGCGGGGGGGACAGATACGCAGTATTTT
CASSVALAGGTDTQYF
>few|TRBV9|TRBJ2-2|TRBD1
TGTGCCAGCAGCGTAAGGGACAGGGGATCCGGGGAGCTGTTTTTT
CASSVRDRGSGELFF
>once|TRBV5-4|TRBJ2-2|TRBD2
TGTGCCAGCAGCCCCGGACTAGCAGGGAACACCGGGGAGCTGTTTTTT
CASSPGLAGNTGELFF
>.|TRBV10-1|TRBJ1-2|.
TGCGCCAGCAGTGAGCCGCGGACAGACAGACACTATGGCTACACCTTC
CASSEPRTDRHYGYTF
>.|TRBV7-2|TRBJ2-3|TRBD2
TGTGCCAGCAGCTTAAGCGGGGGGGCATACACAGATACGCAGTATTTT
CASSLSGGAYTDTQYF
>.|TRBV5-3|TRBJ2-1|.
TGTGCCAGAAGCTTGGGGCGGGGTTCTCACAATGAGCAGTTCTTC
CARSLGRGSHNEQFF
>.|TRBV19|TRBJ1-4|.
TGTGCCAGTAGTGGGACTAGGGGAGTTGAAAAACTGTTTTTT
CASSGTRGVEKLFF
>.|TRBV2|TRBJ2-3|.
TGTGCCAGCAGTGAAGGGAGGAGCAGAGATACGCAGTATTTT
CASSEGRSRDTQYF
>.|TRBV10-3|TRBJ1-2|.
TGTGCCATCAGTGAACCGGGACAAGCTAACTATGGCTACACCTTC
CAISEPGQANYGYTF
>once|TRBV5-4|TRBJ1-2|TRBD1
TGTGCCAGCAGCGAAACCGGGACAGATAACTATGGCTACACCTTC
CASSETGTDNYGYTF
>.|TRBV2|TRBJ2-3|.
TGTGCCAGCAGTGAGGACAACCATACGCAGTATTTT
CASSEDNHTQYF
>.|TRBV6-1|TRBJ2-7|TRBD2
TGTGCCAGCAGTGGAAGGGAACTAGCGGGGACCTACGAGCAGTACTTC
CASSGRELAGTYEQYF
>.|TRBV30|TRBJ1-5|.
TGTGCCTGGAGTCGCAGGGATAGCAATCAGCCCCAGCATTTT
CAWSRRDSNQPQHF
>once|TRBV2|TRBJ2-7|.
TGTGCCAGCAGTGATTCGAGGGCTAGCGTCGAGCAGTACTTC
CASSDSRASVEQYF
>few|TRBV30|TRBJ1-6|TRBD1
TGTGCCTGGCTGGGACAGGGTGATTCACCCCTCCACTTT
CAWLGQGDSPLHF
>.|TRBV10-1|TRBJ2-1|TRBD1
TGCGCCAGCAGCGGACAGGGTTCCTACAATGAGCAGTTCTTC
CASSGQGSYNEQFF
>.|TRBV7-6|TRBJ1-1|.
TGTGCCAGCAGCCAGAACACTGAAGCTTTCTTT
CASSQNTEAFF
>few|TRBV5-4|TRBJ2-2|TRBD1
TGTGCCAGCAGCTTGGCCTTCAGGGGGCTGAACACCGGGGAGCTGTTTTTT
CASSLAFRGLNTGELFF
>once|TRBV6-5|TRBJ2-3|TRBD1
TGTGCCAGCAGTTACCGGCAGGGGGTCACAGATACGCAGTATTTT
CASSYRQGVTDTQYF
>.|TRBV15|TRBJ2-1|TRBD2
TGTGCCACCAGAAGGGACTACTACAATGAGCAGTTCTTC
CATRRDYYNEQFF
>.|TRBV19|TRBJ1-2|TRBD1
TGTGCCAGTAGTATGGGGACAGGAACCTATGGCTACACCTTC
CASSMGTGTYGYTF
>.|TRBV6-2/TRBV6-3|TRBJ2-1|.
TGTGCCAGCAGTTATTCGGCGGGGGCGGTGAATGAGCAGTTCTTC
CASSYSAGAVNEQFF
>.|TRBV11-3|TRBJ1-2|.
TGTGCCAGCAGCTTAGTGAACACAGTCTATGGCTACACCTTC
CASSLVNTVYGYTF
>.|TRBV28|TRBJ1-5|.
TGTGCCAGTTCCCTGGGGGGTAGGCAGCCCCAGCATTTT
CASSLGGRQPQHF
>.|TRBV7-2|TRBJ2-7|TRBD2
TGTGCCAGCAGCTTAGCGCGGGGACTAATCTACGAGCAGTACTTC
CASSLARGLIYEQYF